The rows below give T cell receptor beta chains drawn from one sample of a study of cytomegalovirus exposure and HLA in healthy donors. Assay used: immunoSEQ multiplex PCR; TCRdb lists only in-frame clones, some missing. The sample has 110,000 to 150,000 clones; about 74% are singletons. Sequenced: PBMCs. The receptors derive from a young man in good health and CMV-seropositive. Both conserved end residues are part of each CDR3. The size entry is marked missing in some rows and otherwise reads once, few, many or a size class.

V gene	J gene	clone size	CDR3 protein
TRBV28	TRBJ2-7	-	CASRGQPLSEQYF
TRBV15	-	-	CATSPGQGPYEQYF
TRBV10-3	TRBJ1-5	-	CAISESTSGQPQHF
TRBV7-9	TRBJ1-6	-	CASSLGTGRKNSPLHF
TRBV2	TRBJ2-2	-	CASRQSLNTGELFF
TRBV28	TRBJ2-7	-	CASSLFARGETRIFHEQYF
TRBV6-5	TRBJ1-6	-	CASSRKGTEYSPLHF
TRBV7-2	TRBJ2-1	-	CASSSHSGQFF
TRBV6-1	TRBJ1-3	-	CASSFDRGAGNTIYF
TRBV6-1	TRBJ1-5	-	CASSEAYRGNNQPQHF
TRBV29-1	TRBJ2-4	-	CSVVGAEAKNIQYF
TRBV9	TRBJ2-7	-	CASSEGAPYEQYF
TRBV28	TRBJ1-2	-	CASSFQGGGYGYTF
TRBV14	TRBJ2-5	-	CASSLSGRAETQYF
TRBV27	TRBJ2-3	-	CASSLKAGSSTDTQYF
TRBV2	TRBJ2-7	few	CASSESGRARGEQYF
TRBV9	TRBJ1-3	-	CASSPGSSGNTIYF
TRBV2	TRBJ2-3	-	CASSEERTVSQYF
TRBV18	TRBJ1-1	once	CASSPSARPEAFF
TRBV6-1	TRBJ1-5	-	CASSEGTGITQPQHF
TRBV27	TRBJ1-5	-	CASSPVVGRQPQHF
TRBV30	TRBJ1-1	-	CAWSVSDTEAFF
TRBV28	TRBJ1-5	-	CASSFRGEYSNQPQHF
TRBV7-9	TRBJ1-2	-	CASSLGQSSYGYTF
TRBV27	TRBJ1-1	-	CASRHRGGWTEAFF
TRBV7-2	TRBJ2-1	few	CASSPSGYEQFF
TRBV7-8	TRBJ2-3	-	CASSYPGQGASDTQYF
TRBV9	TRBJ2-5	-	CASSVGQASVTQYF
TRBV5-6	TRBJ2-1	once	CASSLALAGVYNEQFF
TRBV6-4	TRBJ1-2	-	CASGARLNYGYTF
TRBV19	TRBJ2-7	-	CASSITATYEQYF